The 26 T cell receptor beta chains below were found in one sample sequenced in a study of beta chain features in type 1 diabetes. Overall study results and limits: Type 1 diabetes patients showed a moderate but significant shortening of TCRB CDR3s in all four CD4+ subsets.

Expressed TCRB transcripts were sequenced because the entire RNA isolate underwent reverse transcription. This table comes from immunoSEQ multiplex PCR, and its TCRdb copy is limited to in-frame clones, with some not included. This sample has about 53,000 clones, with 63% found just once. These TCRs' antigens remain unknown. Sequencing was carried out using stem cell memory CD4+ T cells from blood. The receptor set was obtained from a woman in her 30s with type 1 diabetes.

This chain connects TRBV19 to TRBJ1-2; D may be TRBD1 (5 bases). The germline CDR1 and CDR2 sequences are LNHDA and SQIVND (reference sequence). Trimming took off 0 bases at V and 1 base at J, with 12 bases between the two ends. The length of the CDR3 is 16 residues. CDR3: CASSIDEGHLNYGYTF. The CDR3 DNA sequence: TGTGCCAGTAGTATAGACGAAGGACACCTTAACTATGGCTACACCTTC.

This clone was seen only a few times. The V call is TRBV7-2, the J call TRBJ2-3; D gene ambiguous. This CDR3 is built from 13 residues. V shed 5 bases and J shed 1 base, with 7 bases lying between them. Germline V CDR1 and CDR2: SGHTA, FQGNSA. The CDR3 is CASSRARTDTQYF. CDR3 sequence (DNA): TGTGCCAGCAGCCGAGCCCGCACAGATACGCAGTATTTT.

This rearrangement joins TRBV2 to TRBJ2-5; possibly TRBD1 for D (6 bases). The CDR3 is made up of 16 amino acids. CDR1 is SNHLY, CDR2 FYNNEI, per germline. V lost 5 bases and J 0 bases, leaving 16 bases between the germline ends. CDR3 residues: CASSPPQQGYQETQYF. The CDR3 DNA reads TGTGCCAGCAGTCCCCCCCAACAGGGCTACCAAGAGACCCAGTACTTC.

This chain connects TRBV5-1 to TRBJ2-4; 10 nucleotides match TRBD2. The CDR3 extends over 15 amino acids. Unmatched junction bases numbered 3, after V lost 6 bases and J lost 0 bases. Germline V gives CDR1 SGHRS, CDR2 YFSETQ. The CDR3 region is CASNSGRTAKNIQYF. CDR3 in DNA: TGCGCCAGCAATAGCGGGAGGACAGCCAAAAACATTCAGTACTTC.

The CDR3 region is CASSLAFDGRSTDTQYF. In DNA form, the CDR3 reads TGTGCCAGCAGCTTGGCCTTTGACGGGAGGAGCACAGATACGCAGTATTTT. The rearrangement uses TRBV5-4 and TRBJ2-3; the match to TRBD2 covers 7 bases. There are 17 residues in the CDR3. With 0 bases clipped from V and 0 bases from J, the junction kept 7 bases outside the gene matches. Per germline, CDR1 SGHNT and CDR2 YYREEE (reference sequence).

This rearrangement joins TRBV7-9 to TRBJ2-1, with a weak D call TRBD2 (6 bases). The ends were cut back, 5 bases at V and 9 bases at J, with 8 bases in the middle. Germline-derived CDR1 and CDR2 are SEHNR and FQNEAQ (reference sequence). The CDR3 contains 11 residues. This CDR3 is CASSTSIEQFF. The CDR3 DNA sequence: TGTGCCAGCAGCACTAGCATTGAGCAGTTCTTC.

As regards this clone: The same CDR3 also results from other DNA sequences found in this sample. This chain joins TRBV28 and TRBJ1-2; D unclear. Trimming removed 2 bases from V and 5 bases from J, with 6 bases in between. Germline V gives CDR1 MDHEN, CDR2 SYDVKM. There are 12 residues in the CDR3. CDR3 bases: TGTGCCAGCAGTTTAGCGGGTTATGGCTACACCTTC. Translation: CASSLAGYGYTF.

This clone appeared once. The chain links TRBV11-3 to TRBJ2-3; a weak D match, TRBD2 (6 bases). The CDR3 totals 18 residues. CDR1 is SGHNT and CDR2 is YENEEA in the germline V gene. V was clipped by 0 bases and J by 3 bases, with 19 bases between them. CDR3 residues: CASSLDPRDLAGTDTQYF. The DNA of the CDR3 is TGTGCCAGCAGCTTAGACCCCCGAGATTTGGCGGGAACAGATACGCAGTATTTT.

The V call is TRBV5-5, the J call TRBJ2-2; TRBD2 agrees at 7 bases. Germline-derived CDR1 and CDR2 are SGHKS and YYEKEE (reference sequence). The V gene end was trimmed by 2 bases and the J gene end by 3 bases; junction bases not matched to a gene: 4. CDR3 length: 15 amino acids. CDR3 DNA: TGTGCCAGCAGCTTCCGACTAGCAGACACCGGGGAGCTGTTTTTT. Translated, it gives CASSFRLADTGELFF.

The chain recombines TRBV18 with TRBJ2-7; maybe TRBD1 (6 bases). Trimming cost V 6 bases and J 5 bases, with 17 bases left between them. The CDR3 totals 14 residues. Per the germline V gene, CDR1 is KGHSH and CDR2 is LQKENI. For the CDR3, the DNA is TGTGCCAGCTCGCCAGGCGGACAGAACCACGAGCAGTACTTC. It encodes CASSPGGQNHEQYF.

This clone turned up a few times. The V gene is TRBV27, the J gene TRBJ2-7; 7 bases map to TRBD1. The CDR3 contains 13 residues. The V and J ends lost 4 bases and 3 bases, in that order; junction bases with no gene match: 3. Looked up from germline, CDR1 is MNHEY and CDR2 is SMNVEV (reference sequence). This CDR3 reads CASSSRDSYEQYF. The CDR3 DNA follows: TGTGCCAGCAGTTCCCGGGACAGCTACGAGCAGTACTTC.

This clone turned up a few times. The chain couples TRBV5-6 to TRBJ1-2; D is undetermined. The CDR3 is 12 amino acids. V lost 2 bases and J lost 9, with 11 bases in between. Per germline, CDR1 SGHDT and CDR2 YYEEEE. CDR3 DNA: TGTGCCAGCAGCTTTTACGACAAGAGCTACACCTTC. Amino acids: CASSFYDKSYTF.

This chain uses TRBV6-5 with TRBJ2-1, with a tentative D call TRBD1 (6 bases). The CDR3 is 15 amino acids. Looked up from germline, CDR1 is MNHEY and CDR2 is SVGAGI. Trimming stripped 4 bases from V and 8 bases from J, with 18 bases between. The CDR3 loop reads CASSFSWGLGDEQFF. DNA for the CDR3: TGTGCCAGCAGTTTTAGTTGGGGGCTGGGCGATGAGCAGTTCTTC.

The chain links TRBV10-1 to TRBJ2-3, with 10 bases lining up with TRBD2. The CDR3 is made up of 17 amino acids. J was trimmed by 4 bases and V by 5 bases; bases with no gene match: 12. Germline V lookup: CDR1 WNHNN, CDR2 SYGVQD (reference sequence). In DNA, the CDR3 is TGCGCCAGCAGTAGGACTAGCGGACTTCCGGGGGCAGATACGCAGTATTTT. Translation gives CASSRTSGLPGADTQYF.

The chain has TRBV6-1 and TRBJ2-5; the match to TRBD1 covers 9 bases. Germline V gene lookup returns CDR1 MNHNS and CDR2 SASEGT. V lost 5 bases to trimming and J lost 5 bases; unmatched junction nucleotides: 9. The CDR3 has 15 residues. The CDR3 reads CASSKPGQGRETQYF. The CDR3 DNA reads TGTGCCAGCAGTAAGCCGGGACAGGGTAGGGAGACCCAGTACTTC.

The rearrangement links TRBV10-1 to TRBJ2-2; no definite D call. The ends were cut back, 3 bases at V and 3 bases at J, with 8 bases in the middle. The CDR3 is 14 residues long. From germline, CDR1 is WNHNN and CDR2 SYGVQD (reference sequence). CDR3 DNA sequence: TGCGCCAGCAGTGAAATAGTTGACACCGGGGAGCTGTTTTTT. Translation gives CASSEIVDTGELFF.

The chain couples TRBV7-9 to TRBJ2-3; tentative D call: TRBD2 (6 bases). This CDR3 has 17 amino acids. The V end was cut by 4 bases, the J end by 0 bases, with 17 bases between. CDR1 and CDR2 (germline): SEHNR, FQNEAQ (reference sequence). The CDR3 loop reads CASSSRGTHHSTDTQYF. CDR3 DNA sequence: TGTGCCAGCAGCTCGCGAGGGACTCACCACAGCACAGATACGCAGTATTTT. The complete variable domain, with remaining parts taken from reference TRBV7-9 and TRBJ2-3, reads DTGVSQNPRHKITKRGQNVTFRCDPISEHNRLYWYRQTLGQGPEFLTYFQNEAQLEKSRLLSDRFSAERPKGSFSTLEIQRTEQGDSAMYLCASSSRGTHHSTDTQYFGPGTRLTVL.

The rearrangement uses TRBV12-5 and TRBJ2-3; 13 bases are shared with TRBD2. Per the germline V gene, CDR1 is LGHNT and CDR2 is FRNRAP. The length of the CDR3 is 16 residues. Trimming cost V 5 bases and J 5 bases; bases outside gene matches: 7. CDR3 in amino acids: CASGTGTSGTGDTQYF. For the CDR3, the DNA is TGTGCTAGTGGTACCGGGACTAGCGGGACCGGAGATACGCAGTATTTT.

This clone was seen more than once but under ten times. The chain joins TRBV5-1 to TRBJ2-1, with 16 positions matching TRBD2. From germline, CDR1 is SGHRS and CDR2 YFSETQ. V dropped 2 bases and J dropped 0; count of bases not matched to a gene: 11. The CDR3 has 21 residues. CDR3 nucleotides: TGCGCCAGCAGCTTAAGCACGGGACTAGCGGGGGGGGGTTCCTCCTACAATGAGCAGTTCTTC. Its translation is CASSLSTGLAGGGSSYNEQFF.

This clone appeared a single time. The V and J genes are TRBV5-1 and TRBJ1-5; no clear D gene. The ends were cut back, 0 bases at V and 4 bases at J, with 5 bases in the middle. This CDR3 has 13 amino acids. CDR1 is SGHRS, CDR2 YFSETQ, per germline. The CDR3 DNA reads as TGCGCCAGCAGCTTGGACAGAAATCAGCCCCAGCATTTT. This sequence encodes CASSLDRNQPQHF.

The chain joins TRBV7-9 to TRBJ1-1; 10 nucleotides match TRBD1. After removal of 3 bases from V and 2 bases from J, the junction contained 3 bases not matched to a gene. Germline V gene sequence: CDR1 SEHNR, CDR2 FQNEAQ (reference sequence). This CDR3 is built from 15 residues. CDR3 nucleotide sequence: TGTGCCAGCAGCTTCGGACAGGGGGTTAACACTGAAGCTTTCTTT. This sequence encodes CASSFGQGVNTEAFF.

The chain links TRBV18 to TRBJ1-2; D is uncertain. Germline V gene data show CDR1 as KGHSH and CDR2 as LQKENI. The CDR3 sequence is 14 residues long. V lost 0 bases to trimming and J lost 1 base, with 6 bases between them. CDR3 protein: CASSPPSLNYGYTF. DNA of the CDR3: TGTGCCAGCTCACCACCGTCACTTAACTATGGCTACACCTTC.

This clone has only a few counts. The gene calls are TRBV11-2 and TRBJ2-1; TRBD2 agrees at 8 bases. V lost 0 bases to trimming and J lost 4 bases; unmatched junction nucleotides: 2. This CDR3 has 15 residues. Germline assignment: CDR1 SGHAT and CDR2 FQNNGV. In DNA, the CDR3 is TGTGCCAGCAGCTTAGACCCGGGAGGGTACAATGAGCAGTTCTTC. Translated: CASSLDPGGYNEQFF.

The chain carries TRBV9 and TRBJ1-1; D uncertain. V was shortened by 3 bases and J by 3 bases, with 15 bases between the two germline ends. Germline V gene sequence: CDR1 SGDLS, CDR2 YYNGEE. The CDR3 has 15 residues. The CDR3 sequence is CASSDGPRGDTEAFF. The CDR3 coding sequence is TGTGCCAGCAGCGACGGGCCCCGGGGAGACACTGAAGCTTTCTTT.

There are a few counts of this clone. This sequence joins TRBV14 and TRBJ2-3, with 11 bases matching TRBD2. Germline V gene lookup returns CDR1 SGHDN and CDR2 FVKESK. Losses at the gene ends were 2 bases for V and 1 base for J; bases not matched to a gene: 5. This CDR3 has 17 amino acids. The CDR3 DNA is TGTGCCAGCAGCCAACTCGGACTAGCGGGCCGCACAGATACGCAGTATTTT. It translates to CASSQLGLAGRTDTQYF. Complete variable domain (other parts from reference TRBV14 and TRBJ2-3): EAGVTQFPSHSVIEKGQTVTLRCDPISGHDNLYWYRRVMGKEIKFLLHFVKESKQDESGMPNNRFLAERTGGTYSTLKVQPAELEDSGVYFCASSQLGLAGRTDTQYFGPGTRLTVL.

A few counts support this clone. This chain links TRBV6-5 with TRBJ1-1; 7 bases line up with TRBD1. CDR3 size: 16 residues. V trimming: 2 bases; J trimming: 1 base; junction bases outside the gene matches: 7. The germline V gene has CDR1 MNHEY and CDR2 SVGAGI. CDR3 sequence reads: CASSYSTGTANTEAFF. DNA of the CDR3: TGTGCCAGCAGTTACAGCACCGGGACAGCGAACACTGAAGCTTTCTTT.